Sequencing of this T cell receptor (beta chain) was carried out in a study of blood T cell repertoires in COVID-19. Study summary: Samples representing acute and convalescent COVID-19 were sourced from the United States, Italy and Spain. T cells, B-cell-depleted T cells, or PBMCs provided the cDNA or gDNA that served as material.

Authors' data handling: Reference gene primer amplification gave estimated nucleated cell counts. The table came from immunoSEQ multiplex PCR; TCRdb's copy has only in-frame clones and leaves some out. V and J calls and clone size follow that table, whereas D and trimming were derived from the DNA. In the table there are some 45,000 clones, approximately 88% of which are singletons. The sample taken for sequencing was peripheral blood. The sequence was obtained from a human donor with active COVID-19. The donor label of this sample is uncertain.

DNA of the CDR3: TGTGCCAGCAGCTACGGGACAGGGGGCTGGGACACTGAAGCTTTCTTT. It encodes CASSYGTGGWDTEAFF. V and J are TRBV5-4 and TRBJ1-1, with 12 nucleotides matching TRBD1. With V trimmed by 3 bases and J by 3 bases, 6 bases remained unmatched. Germline CDR1 SGHNT, CDR2 YYREEE (reference sequence). The CDR3 is 16 residues long.